Following are 3 T cell receptor beta chains from one sample sequenced in a study of blood T cells in healthy people across ages. A second PCR of 7 to 11 cycles used a sample-barcoded 5' primer and a J-beta primer mix. TCRdb redid the calling of the 5' RACE reads with MiXCR, one entry per CDR3 protein. The sample carries 600,000 or so distinct CDR3 sequences, roughly 31% recorded once. Sequencing was done on a sample of blood. These receptors were taken from an elderly woman in good health.

This clonotype showed up many times. The chain links TRBV29-1 to TRBJ2-3, with 9 bases lining up with TRBD2. This CDR3 region has 13 residues. The germline V gene has CDR1 SQVTM and CDR2 ANQGSEA. Germline trimming cut 4 bases from V and 4 bases from J; bases unmatched to any gene: 3. The CDR3 DNA reads TGCAGCGTTGCTGGACTAGCGTCAGATACGCAGTATTTT. Translated: CSVAGLASDTQYF.

This sequence joins TRBV6-2 or TRBV6-3 and TRBJ1-1; no clear D gene. The V and J ends lost 4 bases and 1 base respectively, with 7 bases between them. Germline V lookup: CDR1 MNHEY, CDR2 SVGEGT. CDR3 length: 13 amino acids. The CDR3 coding sequence is TGTGCCAGCAGTTCGTTAGCGAACACTGAAGCTTTCTTT. Amino acid sequence: CASSSLANTEAFF.

The count of this clonotype is one. This chain joins TRBV19 and TRBJ1-2, with D possibly being TRBD1 (5 bases). The CDR3 loop spans 14 amino acids. V was pared by 6 bases and J by 3 bases, with 14 bases between. From germline, CDR1 is LNHDA and CDR2 SQIVND (reference sequence). Here the CDR3 DNA reads TGTGCCAGTAGGAAAGTCGGGGGTGACTATGGCTACACCTTC. Translating gives CASRKVGGDYGYTF.